The T cell receptor beta chain under discussion was sequenced for a study of T cells in localized non-small cell lung cancer. Study findings and constraints: Uninvolved adjacent lung showed the highest T cell clonality, exceeding tumor.

Points on this clone: The target antigen is unknown.

Some clones are missing from TCRdb's copy, which holds only in-frame ones; the method was immunoSEQ multiplex PCR. The sample yields approximately 72,000 clones, 84% seen once. The sequence was obtained from a female donor of 60 years or more with stage I lung adenocarcinoma. Here the sequenced sample was peripheral blood, taken before any cancer treatment.

This CDR3 reads CASSPQGASYEQYF. In DNA form, the CDR3 reads TGTGCCAGCTCACCACAGGGGGCCTCCTACGAGCAGTACTTC. V is TRBV18 and J is TRBJ2-7; 7 bases are shared with TRBD1. J lost 0 bases, V lost 1 base, and 0 bases had no gene match. Germline V lookup: CDR1 KGHSH, CDR2 LQKENI. The CDR3 runs to 14 residues. The complete variable domain, with remaining parts taken from reference TRBV18 and TRBJ2-7, reads NAGVMQNPRHLVRRRGQEARLRCSPMKGHSHVYWYRQLPEEGLKFMVYLQKENIIDESGMPKERFSAEFPKEGPSILRIQQVVRGDSAAYFCASSPQGASYEQYFGPGTRLTVT.